The 19 T cell receptor beta chains given below trace back to one sample, sequenced in a study of early T cells in non-severe SARS-CoV-2 infection. One entry per CDR3 protein results from TCRdb running MiXCR on the 5' RACE reads. The sample carries about 64,000 distinct CDR3 sequences, around 14% recorded once. The sequenced sample consisted of whole blood. The receptors originated from an adult who was a healthcare worker with PCR-confirmed SARS-CoV-2 infection or an uninfected control (not recorded which).

This sequence joins TRBV3-1 and TRBJ2-1; 11 bases align to TRBD2. V lost 4 bases and J lost 2; bases outside the gene matches: 19. The CDR3 consists of 21 residues. The germline V gene encodes CDR1 LGHDT and CDR2 YNNKEL (reference sequence). The CDR3 DNA reads as TGTGCCAGCAGCCTCATAGGGGGGACTAGCGGACGGCAATCCCCCTACAATGAGCAGTTCTTC. Translated: CASSLIGGTSGRQSPYNEQFF.

The chain joins TRBV12-3 or TRBV12-4 to TRBJ1-6, with 7 bases lining up with TRBD1. With V trimmed by 5 bases and J by 10 bases, 5 bases remained unmatched. The CDR3 has 13 amino acids. CDR3 region: CASSPTGWSPLHF. CDR3 DNA: TGTGCCAGCAGTCCGACAGGGTGGTCACCCCTCCACTTT.

This clonotype was detected a few times. The J gene is TRBJ2-1, the V gene TRBV7-2; D may be TRBD1 or TRBD2 (5 bases each). CDR1 is SGHTA and CDR2 is FQGNSA in the germline V gene. Trimming pared 5 bases from V and 9 bases from J, leaving 14 bases between. There are 13 residues in the CDR3. This chain's CDR3 is CASSLGEGVEQFF. The CDR3, as DNA: TGTGCCAGCAGCCTGGGGGAAGGGGTTGAGCAGTTCTTC.

The rearrangement uses TRBV25-1 and TRBJ2-2; D might be TRBD1 (6 bases). Per germline, CDR1 MGHDK and CDR2 SYGVNS. The CDR3 covers 14 residues. V was cut by 6 bases and J by 1 base, with 9 bases left in between. CDR3 sequence: CASSWGQNTGELFF. CDR3 in DNA: TGTGCCAGCAGCTGGGGACAGAACACCGGGGAGCTGTTTTTT. Using reference TRBV25-1 and TRBJ2-2 for the parts outside the CDR3, the full variable domain is EADIYQTPRYLVIGTGKKITLECSQTMGHDKMYWYQQDPGMELHLIHYSYGVNSTEKGDLSSESTVSRIRTEHFPLTLESARPSHTSQYLCASSWGQNTGELFFGEGSRLTVL.

The chain links TRBV7-6 to TRBJ2-7; D unresolved. The V end lost 1 base, the J end lost 2 bases, and 15 bases lay between the germline ends. Germline values: CDR1 SGHVS, CDR2 FNYEAQ. This CDR3 spans 16 amino acids. The CDR3 region is CASSLEAGPTPYEQYF. The CDR3 nucleotides read TGTGCCAGCAGCTTAGAGGCAGGACCAACTCCCTACGAGCAGTACTTC.

Ten or more counts support this clonotype. The chain is built from TRBV19 and TRBJ2-7; TRBD1 matches at 7 bases. J was trimmed by 5 bases and V by 2 bases; bases with no gene match: 9. CDR1 and CDR2 from the germline V gene are LNHDA and SQIVND (reference sequence). CDR3 length equals 15 residues. The CDR3 DNA is TGTGCCAGTAGTATAATGGGCCAGGGGGTCGACGAGCAGTACTTC. Its translation is CASSIMGQGVDEQYF.

The chain's CDR3 is CASSLAVADPNEKLFF. CDR3 sequence (DNA): TGTGCCAGCAGCTTGGCGGTGGCGGACCCTAATGAAAAACTGTTTTTT. This chain uses TRBV5-6 with TRBJ1-4; D remains ambiguous. This CDR3 is 16 amino acids long. The germline V gene has CDR1 SGHDT and CDR2 YYEEEE. Trimming took off 0 bases at V and 3 bases at J, with 12 bases between the two ends.

V and J are TRBV20-1 and TRBJ2-7; the match to TRBD1 covers 10 bases. Germline trimming cut 0 bases from V and 8 bases from J; bases unmatched to any gene: 7. The CDR3 has 14 amino acids. Germline V gene sequence: CDR1 DFQATT, CDR2 SNEGSKA (reference sequence). CDR3: CSAREGQGTYKQYF. CDR3 DNA: TGCAGTGCTAGAGAGGGACAGGGGACATACAAGCAGTACTTC.

This clonotype was found a few times. The V and J genes are TRBV5-1 and TRBJ2-7; D tentatively reads TRBD1 or TRBD2 (6 bases each). V was shortened by 3 bases and J by 6 bases, with 16 bases between the two germline ends. The germline gives CDR1 SGHRS, CDR2 YFSETQ. The CDR3 extends over 14 amino acids. CDR3 residues: CASSSRDKPGEQYF. Here the CDR3 DNA reads TGCGCCAGCAGCTCGCGGGACAAGCCGGGCGAGCAGTACTTC.

This clonotype was observed at least ten times. The genes are TRBV20-1 and TRBJ1-1; a weak D match, TRBD1 (6 bases). The CDR3 covers 15 residues. The ends were cut back, 6 bases at V and 3 bases at J, with 20 bases in the middle. The germline CDR1 and CDR2 sequences are DFQATT and SNEGSKA (reference sequence). As DNA, the CDR3 is TGCAGTGCCCCGGCGGGGGGGGCATGGGACACTGAAGCTTTCTTT. Amino acids: CSAPAGGAWDTEAFF.

The chain carries TRBV12-3 or TRBV12-4 and TRBJ2-3, with D perhaps matching TRBD1 (5 bases). V lost 10 bases, J lost 4 bases, and 9 bases lay in between. CDR3 size: 11 residues. CDR3 in amino acids: CATGFADTQYF. CDR3 nucleotides: TGTGCCACAGGGTTTGCAGATACGCAGTATTTT.

The rearrangement joins TRBV4-3 to TRBJ2-7, with D unclear. V lost 0 bases and J lost 0, with 12 bases in between. The CDR3 extends over 16 amino acids. Germline values: CDR1 LGHNA, CDR2 YSLEER. DNA for the CDR3: TGCGCCAGCAGCCAAGATGTACGGGCTAGCTCCTACGAGCAGTACTTC. Translated, it gives CASSQDVRASSYEQYF.

This clonotype is labeled as medium-sized. The CDR3 region is CASSLELETQYF. The CDR3 nucleotides are TGTGCCAGCAGCTTAGAACTGGAGACCCAGTACTTC. The rearrangement joins TRBV7-6 to TRBJ2-5, with D unclear. This CDR3 is 12 amino acids long. Germline-derived CDR1 and CDR2 are SGHVS and FNYEAQ. The germline V and J ends were trimmed by 1 base and 5 bases, with 5 bases remaining between them.

The genes are TRBV11-2 and TRBJ1-1; no firm D call. The V gene lost 8 bases and the J gene lost 1 base, with 17 bases spanning the gap. The germline CDR1 and CDR2 sequences are SGHAT and FQNNGV. The CDR3 totals 15 residues. As DNA, the CDR3 is TGTGCCAGCCGCTCACCCCGGGATAAGAACACTGAAGCTTTCTTT. Protein: CASRSPRDKNTEAFF. Full variable domain (outside the CDR3, taken from reference TRBV11-2 and TRBJ1-1): EAGVAQSPRYKIIEKRQSVAFWCNPISGHATLYWYQQILGQGPKLLIQFQNNGVVDDSQLPKDRFSAERLKGVDSTLKIQPAKLEDSAVYLCASRSPRDKNTEAFFGQGTRLTVV.

The CDR3 DNA reads as TGTGCCAGCAGCTTGTCCGTTCCTAGTCACGAGCAGTACTTC. This sequence encodes CASSLSVPSHEQYF. V usage is TRBV5-6 and J usage is TRBJ2-7; D unresolved. Germline V lookup: CDR1 SGHDT, CDR2 YYEEEE. Trimming left V 1 base short and J 5 bases short, with 13 bases between. This CDR3 region has 14 residues.

This clonotype was recorded a few times. This chain uses TRBV29-1 with TRBJ2-5, with TRBD2 identical over 12 bases. The CDR3 loop spans 13 amino acids. Trimming at V came to 7 bases and at J to 4 bases, leaving 4 bases not matched to a gene. Per the germline V gene, CDR1 is SQVTM and CDR2 is ANQGSEA. CDR3 protein: CSGRTSGAETQYF. CDR3 bases: TGCAGCGGTCGGACTAGCGGGGCAGAGACCCAGTACTTC.

This clonotype was counted only a few times. The genes are TRBV6-2 or TRBV6-3 and TRBJ2-7; the D is unclear. The germline gives CDR1 MNHEY, CDR2 SVGEGT. Trimming cost V 6 bases and J 6 bases, with 12 bases left between them. There are 12 residues in the CDR3. The CDR3 spells CASSPAALEQYF. The CDR3 bases are TGTGCCAGCAGCCCCGCGGCACTCGAGCAGTACTTC.

This clonotype was seen a few times. V is TRBV7-2 and J is TRBJ2-2; D is perhaps TRBD1 (6 bases). Germline lookup yields CDR1 SGHTA and CDR2 FQGNSA. Trimming left V 6 bases short and J 1 base short, with 9 bases between. This CDR3 is 14 amino acids long. CDR3 residues: CASSTGLNTGELFF. CDR3 DNA sequence: TGTGCCAGCAGTACAGGGCTGAACACCGGGGAGCTGTTTTTT. Based on the CDR3 plus reference TRBV7-2 and TRBJ2-2, the full variable domain is GAGVSQSPSNKVTEKGKDVELRCDPISGHTALYWYRQSLGQGLEFLIYFQGNSAPDKSGLPSDRFSAERTGGSVSTLTIQRTQQEDSAVYLCASSTGLNTGELFFGEGSRLTVL.

This rearrangement joins TRBV7-2 to TRBJ1-1; D is unclear. V lost 5 bases and J 3 bases, leaving 13 bases between the germline ends. This CDR3 comprises 14 residues. Germline CDR1 is SGHTA and CDR2 is FQGNSA. The CDR3 is CASSPDRMDTEAFF. The DNA for the CDR3 is TGTGCCAGCAGCCCGGACCGGATGGACACTGAAGCTTTCTTT.